Listed here are 12 T cell receptor beta chains from one sample, sequenced in a study of blood T cell repertoires in COVID-19. TCRdb's copy holds only in-frame clones and misses some; the assay was immunoSEQ multiplex PCR. The sample has approximately 150,000 clones, around 90% seen once. Sequencing was carried out using peripheral blood. These receptors originate from a woman aged 60-70 years who had recovered from COVID-19.

The CDR3 nucleotides are TGTGCCAGCAGCCCCCAGCAGGGTTTCGGAGGCTACACCTTC. Protein product: CASSPQQGFGGYTF. The chain carries TRBV3-1 (or the pseudogene TRBV3-2) and TRBJ1-2; tentatively, D is TRBD1 (5 bases). Trimming removed 4 bases at V and 8 bases at J, with 17 bases between. CDR3 length equals 14 residues. The germline V gene encodes CDR1 LGHDT and CDR2 YNNKEL (reference sequence).

This chain joins TRBV28 and TRBJ1-1; 7 bases fit TRBD1. After removal of 10 bases from V and 1 base from J, the junction contained 6 bases not matched to a gene. The length of the CDR3 is 13 residues. Germline CDR1 is MDHEN and CDR2 is SYDVKM. DNA of the CDR3: TGTGCCACCCAGACAGGGCAGAACACTGAAGCTTTCTTT. Amino acids: CATQTGQNTEAFF.

J is TRBJ2-4 and V is TRBV6-6; TRBD2 aligns across 8 bases. Germline-derived CDR1 and CDR2 are MNHNY and SVGAGI (reference sequence). CDR3 size: 11 residues. Unmatched junction bases numbered 2, after V lost 8 bases and J lost 8 bases. The CDR3 protein is CASRGGDIQYF. CDR3 bases: TGTGCCAGCCGGGGGGGGGACATTCAGTACTTC.

This rearrangement joins TRBV5-5 to TRBJ1-6, with 7 bases that match TRBD1. The germline gives CDR1 SGHKS, CDR2 YYEKEE (reference sequence). CDR3 length: 17 residues. Germline trimming cut 2 bases from V and 5 bases from J; bases unmatched to any gene: 10. The CDR3 DNA reads as TGTGCCAGCAGCTTCACGACAGGGTGGTTTGATAATTCACCCCTCCACTTT. Translating it yields CASSFTTGWFDNSPLHF.

Here the CDR3 DNA reads TGTGCCAGCAGCCGACTAGAATCCTACAATGAGCAGTTCTTC. Residues: CASSRLESYNEQFF. The genes are TRBV3-1 (or the pseudogene TRBV3-2) and TRBJ2-1; D might be TRBD2 (6 bases). V was pared by 4 bases and J by 1 base, with 8 bases between. Germline CDR1 is LGHDT and CDR2 is YNNKEL (reference sequence). The CDR3 length is 14 residues.

CDR3 sequence: CASSPLRQGANNQPQHF. The CDR3 region has the DNA TGTGCCAGCAGTCCTCTCAGACAGGGGGCCAACAATCAGCCCCAGCATTTT. V gene TRBV27 combines with J gene TRBJ1-5; 10 bases match TRBD1. The CDR3 covers 17 residues. Per the germline V gene, CDR1 is MNHEY and CDR2 is SMNVEV (reference sequence). The V segment lost 5 bases and the J segment 3 bases; nucleotides outside the gene matches: 10.

J is TRBJ1-2 and V is TRBV27; D unclear. The germline V gene has CDR1 MNHEY and CDR2 SMNVEV (reference sequence). The CDR3 has 17 residues. Trimming took off 3 bases at V and 2 bases at J, with 19 bases between the two ends. The CDR3 loop is CASSFSFRHHLNYGYTF. The CDR3 region has the DNA TGTGCCAGCAGTTTTTCCTTTAGACACCACCTCAACTATGGCTACACCTTC.

The chain couples TRBV27 to TRBJ1-5, with 7 bases matching TRBD1. Germline V CDR1 and CDR2: MNHEY, SMNVEV (reference sequence). The CDR3 runs 14 residues. V gave up 5 bases and J gave up 5 bases; unmatched junction bases: 6. The CDR3 reads CASSPRQGHQPQHF. DNA of the CDR3: TGTGCCAGCAGTCCGAGACAGGGTCATCAGCCCCAGCATTTT.

V and J are TRBV14 and TRBJ2-5; TRBD2 matches at 8 bases. There are 15 residues in the CDR3. CDR1 SGHDN and CDR2 FVKESK come from the germline V gene. V was pared by 0 bases and J by 5 bases, with 5 bases of the junction left unmatched. For the CDR3, the DNA is TGTGCCAGCAGCCAAGACGGACTAGCTTACGAGACCCAGTACTTC. It specifies CASSQDGLAYETQYF.

CDR3 protein: CASSQDRDNRYGYTF. The CDR3 region has the DNA TGTGCCAGCAGCCAAGACCGGGACAACCGATATGGCTACACCTTC. The rearrangement uses TRBV4-2 and TRBJ1-2, with D possibly TRBD1 on 6 matching bases. Trimming pared 0 bases from V and 5 bases from J, leaving 13 bases between. Germline V gives CDR1 LGHNA, CDR2 YNFKEQ. The CDR3 has 15 residues.

The chain recombines TRBV3-1 (or the pseudogene TRBV3-2) with TRBJ2-3; a possible D gene is TRBD1 (5 bases). In germline, CDR1 is LGHDT, CDR2 YNNKEL (reference sequence). The CDR3 covers 14 residues. Trimming took 7 bases from V and 1 from J, leaving 12 bases between them. The CDR3 sequence: CASTSQGGTDTQYF. The CDR3 coding sequence is TGTGCCAGCACCTCTCAGGGTGGCACAGATACGCAGTATTTT.

The genes are TRBV5-5 and TRBJ2-5; D perhaps matches TRBD1 (6 bases). The germline V and J ends were trimmed by 0 bases and 2 bases, with 26 bases remaining between them. The CDR3 is 20 residues long. Germline CDR1 reads SGHKS; CDR2 reads YYEKEE (reference sequence). The CDR3 sequence is CASSLDTGQFGRVKQETQYF. The CDR3 DNA follows: TGTGCCAGCAGCTTGGATACGGGACAATTTGGTAGGGTAAAGCAAGAGACCCAGTACTTC.